Listed below are T cell receptor beta chains from one sample, sequenced in a study of immune heterogeneity within non-small cell lung tumors. TCRdb passed the multiplex PCR reads through MiXCR, listing each CDR3 protein once. Found here are 8,000 to 13,000 distinct CDR3 sequences, over 15% of them singletons; the top ten hold around 3.7%. What was sequenced was lung tumor tissue. The receptors derive from a middle-aged man with non-small cell lung cancer. The CDR3 runs from the conserved cysteine through the conserved F or W. Each record gives: J gene, V gene, CDR3 length, D gene, clone size, CDR3 protein, CDR3 DNA. The D gene is left open where the match is weak. Size tells how often a clone was seen (once, few, many) or the class of an expanded clone, and some rows leave it out.

J: TRBJ2-7
V: TRBV6-2/TRBV6-3
length: 16
D: TRBD1
size: medium-sized
CDR3: CASSYPLGGQGYEQYF
DNA: TGTGCCAGCAGTTACCCCTTGGGGGGACAGGGGTACGAGCAGTACTTC

J: TRBJ2-3
V: TRBV7-9
length: 13
D: -
size: few
CDR3: CASSLGETSSQYF
DNA: TGTGCCAGCAGCTTAGGGGAGACTAGTTCGCAGTATTTT

J: TRBJ2-3
V: TRBV6-1
length: 13
D: TRBD1
size: -
CDR3: CASRQGATDTQYF
DNA: TGTGCCAGCAGACAGGGGGCCACAGATACGCAGTATTTT

J: TRBJ1-1
V: TRBV28
length: 13
D: -
size: many
CDR3: CASPTPDNTEAFF
DNA: TGTGCCAGCCCGACCCCTGACAACACTGAAGCTTTCTTT

J: TRBJ2-7
V: TRBV30
length: 16
D: TRBD2
size: -
CDR3: CAWSDPLTSGSYEQYF
DNA: TGTGCCTGGAGTGACCCCCTGACTAGCGGGAGCTACGAGCAGTACTTC

J: TRBJ2-7
V: TRBV5-1
length: 16
D: -
size: -
CDR3: CARSLASGGAAHEQYF
DNA: TGCGCCAGGAGCTTGGCCTCAGGAGGGGCGGCCCACGAGCAGTACTTC

J: TRBJ1-3
V: TRBV6-1
length: 14
D: -
size: medium-sized
CDR3: CASRPRHSGNTIYF
DNA: TGTGCCAGCAGGCCACGTCACTCTGGAAACACCATATATTTT

J: TRBJ2-1
V: TRBV27
length: 14
D: -
size: medium-sized
CDR3: CASRRTVSYNEQFF
DNA: TGTGCCAGCAGAAGGACAGTCTCCTACAATGAGCAGTTCTTC

J: TRBJ2-7
V: TRBV7-9
length: 18
D: TRBD2
size: -
CDR3: CASSPLVDRLAGGREQYF
DNA: TGTGCCAGCAGCCCCCTGGTGGACCGACTAGCGGGAGGTAGGGAGCAGTACTTC

J: TRBJ2-2
V: TRBV24-1
length: 12
D: -
size: many
CDR3: CATSVPTGELFF
DNA: TGTGCCACCAGTGTGCCCACCGGGGAGCTGTTTTTT

J: TRBJ2-1
V: TRBV5-1
length: 11
D: -
size: many
CDR3: CASSLSDEQFF
DNA: TGCGCCAGCAGCTTGTCGGATGAGCAGTTCTTC

J: TRBJ1-5
V: TRBV27
length: 15
D: -
size: medium-sized
CDR3: CASSLGRAPHQPQHF
DNA: TGTGCCAGCAGTTTAGGTAGGGCGCCACATCAGCCCCAGCATTTT

J: TRBJ2-6
V: TRBV7-3
length: 16
D: -
size: few
CDR3: CASSSPGASGANVLTF
DNA: TGTGCCAGCAGCTCCCCAGGGGCCTCTGGGGCCAACGTCCTGACTTTC

J: TRBJ2-7
V: TRBV28
length: 13
D: -
size: medium-sized
CDR3: CASSPISPSGQYF
DNA: TGTGCCAGCAGTCCAATATCCCCCTCCGGGCAGTACTTC

J: TRBJ2-3
V: TRBV28
length: 15
D: -
size: medium-sized
CDR3: CATTSPQGHEDTQYF
DNA: TGTGCCACAACCTCACCACAGGGTCATGAAGATACGCAGTATTTT

J: TRBJ2-2
V: TRBV7-3
length: 15
D: -
size: -
CDR3: CASSLDGRNTGELFF
DNA: TGTGCCAGCAGTTTAGACGGACGAAACACCGGGGAGCTGTTTTTT

J: TRBJ2-5
V: TRBV7-8
length: 14
D: TRBD1
size: many
CDR3: CASSLVIQGETQYF
DNA: TGTGCCAGCAGCTTAGTCATACAGGGGGAGACCCAGTACTTC

J: TRBJ1-6
V: TRBV18
length: 15
D: TRBD1
size: -
CDR3: CASPPPGGWNSSLHF
DNA: TGTGCCAGCCCACCACCAGGGGGATGGAATTCATCCCTCCACTTT

J: TRBJ1-2
V: TRBV13
length: 14
D: -
size: medium-sized
CDR3: CASSRAPGDYGYTF
DNA: TGTGCCAGCAGCAGGGCCCCTGGAGACTATGGCTACACCTTC

J: TRBJ2-5
V: TRBV29-1
length: 12
D: TRBD1
size: many
CDR3: CSVRGTGMGQYF
DNA: TGCAGCGTTCGGGGGACAGGTATGGGCCAGTACTTC

J: TRBJ2-3
V: TRBV5-1
length: 14
D: -
size: -
CDR3: CASSFGRPTDTQYF
DNA: TGCGCCAGCAGCTTTGGCAGACCCACCGATACGCAGTATTTT

J: TRBJ2-4
V: TRBV3-2
length: 17
D: -
size: many
CDR3: CASSQGQEGVPKNIQYF
DNA: TGTGCCAGCAGCCAAGGCCAGGAGGGGGTGCCCAAAAACATTCAGTACTTC

J: TRBJ1-1
V: TRBV2
length: 14
D: -
size: many
CDR3: CASSVPGTNTEAFF
DNA: TGTGCCAGCAGTGTCCCCGGAACGAACACTGAAGCTTTCTTT

J: TRBJ2-7
V: TRBV29-1
length: 15
D: TRBD2
size: -
CDR3: CSVLGGEGNSYEQYF
DNA: TGCAGCGTCCTGGGGGGGGAGGGGAACTCCTACGAGCAGTACTTC

J: TRBJ1-5
V: TRBV6-2/TRBV6-3
length: 16
D: -
size: medium-sized
CDR3: CASKRGRADSNQPQHF
DNA: TGTGCCAGCAAGAGGGGAAGGGCAGATAGCAATCAGCCCCAGCATTTT

J: TRBJ1-1
V: TRBV11-2
length: 16
D: -
size: medium-sized
CDR3: CASSPNPLGTYTEAFF
DNA: TGTGCCAGCAGCCCGAATCCCTTAGGGACCTACACTGAAGCTTTCTTT